This TCR beta chain was sequenced for a study of T cells in localized non-small cell lung cancer. Clones were read by immunoSEQ multiplex PCR, and TCRdb kept only the in-frame ones, dropping some. This sample has approximately 20,000 clones; 65% to 90% occur once, and the top ten carry roughly 4.9%. The TCR sequence derives from a man between 35 and 75 years old with stage I lung adenocarcinoma. The specimen was peripheral blood, collected before any cancer treatment.

The CDR3 loop is CASTLTSGGYNEQFF. In DNA form, the CDR3 reads TGTGCCAGTACCTTGACTAGCGGGGGTTACAATGAGCAGTTCTTC. The V gene is TRBV19, the J gene TRBJ2-1; TRBD2 agrees at 12 bases. The V and J ends lost 7 bases and 4 bases, in that order; junction bases with no gene match: 5. The CDR3 spans 15 residues. Germline lookup yields CDR1 LNHDA and CDR2 SQIVND (reference sequence).